This T cell receptor (beta chain) was profiled in a study of cytomegalovirus exposure and HLA in healthy donors. Findings of the study overall: In vitro, a few CMV-associated chains proved specific for CMV antigens.

The study ran its PCR with 60 Vbeta and 13 Jbeta primers. Original data processing: Among the unique TCR beta chains that a later analysis counted, about 79 million in all, 10 million to 13 million were shared. Sequencing used immunoSEQ multiplex PCR; TCRdb keeps in-frame clones, though not all of them. That table supplies the V and J calls and clone size; D and trimming were determined from the DNA. The sample has 90,000 to 110,000 clones; 78% are singletons. The V and J ends lost 0 bases and 2 bases respectively, with 11 bases between them. The CDR3 is 15 amino acids. Germline-derived CDR1 and CDR2 are SGHRS and YFSETQ. This clone was detected only once. Its antigen is not known.

The chain employs TRBV5-1 and TRBJ2-5, with a possible D match to TRBD2 (5 bases). Sequenced: PBMCs. The sequence came from a man aged 25 to 40 in good health and CMV-seronegative. The CDR3 region has the DNA TGCGCCAGCAGCTTGGCGGGGTCCCCACAAGAGACCCAGTACTTC. It yields the protein CASSLAGSPQETQYF.